The 5 T cell receptor beta chains in this list originate from one sample, sequenced in a study of cytomegalovirus exposure and HLA in healthy donors. Primers: 60 Vbeta forward and 13 Jbeta reverse. Assay: immunoSEQ multiplex PCR; the TCRdb copy retains only in-frame clones and omits some. The repertoire holds 90,000 to 120,000 clones, with around 72% as singletons. The sample was PBMCs. The origin of the receptors is a male donor in good health and CMV-seropositive.

Note on this clone: This same CDR3 is encoded by further DNA sequences in the sample. The J gene is TRBJ2-7, the V gene TRBV5-1; 14 positions agree with TRBD2. In germline, CDR1 is SGHRS, CDR2 YFSETQ. Trimming at V came to 3 bases and at J to 1 base, leaving 6 bases not matched to a gene. The CDR3 totals 17 residues. As DNA, the CDR3 is TGCGCCAGCAGCTCCGGACTAGCGGGGGGATTATCCTACGAGCAGTACTTC. Translated: CASSSGLAGGLSYEQYF.

This clone has more than one count but fewer than ten. V usage is TRBV4-1 and J usage is TRBJ2-7; D may be TRBD1 (6 bases). V dropped 4 bases and J dropped 2 bases, with 18 bases sitting between them. The germline V gene has CDR1 MGHRA and CDR2 YSYEKL. CDR3 length equals 16 residues. CDR3 in DNA: TGCGCCAGCAGCCTGCAGGGGCCGGGTACCACCTACGAGCAGTACTTC. Protein product: CASSLQGPGTTYEQYF.

This chain uses TRBV6-1 with TRBJ1-5, with 7 nucleotides matching TRBD1. The CDR3 has 14 residues. V trimming: 7 bases; J trimming: 1 base; junction bases outside the gene matches: 4. The germline V gene has CDR1 MNHNS and CDR2 SASEGT. The CDR3 spells CASTTGWSNQPQHF. CDR3 coding DNA: TGTGCCAGCACGACAGGGTGGAGCAATCAGCCCCAGCATTTT.

The V and J genes are TRBV14 and TRBJ2-2; 7 bases line up with TRBD1. CDR3 length: 17 residues. Unmatched junction bases numbered 4, after V lost 0 bases and J lost 0 bases. Per the germline V gene, CDR1 is SGHDN and CDR2 is FVKESK. The CDR3: CASSQDHGTANTGELFF. CDR3 DNA: TGTGCCAGCAGCCAAGATCATGGGACAGCGAACACCGGGGAGCTGTTTTTT.

This clone was detected only a few times. The chain employs TRBV27 and TRBJ1-1, with D unresolved. The CDR3 extends over 12 amino acids. Trimming took off 4 bases at V and 2 bases at J, with 5 bases between the two ends. Germline CDR1 and CDR2: MNHEY and SMNVEV (reference sequence). This chain's CDR3 is CASSSFNTEAFF. The CDR3 bases are TGTGCCAGCAGTTCCTTCAACACTGAAGCTTTCTTT.